Listed below are T cell receptor beta chains from one sample, sequenced in a study of OX40 agonist ivuxolimab in advanced cancers. Sequencing used immunoSEQ multiplex PCR; TCRdb keeps in-frame clones, though not all of them. The sample lists around 84,000 clones; 84% were seen once. The specimen comprised CD4+ or CD8+ T cells sorted from blood, sampled in a trial of the OX40 agonist ivuxolimab. These receptors came from an adult with an advanced solid tumor such as melanoma, head and neck, liver or kidney cancer. Each CDR3 is given with its conserved first and last residue. D genes are given only for firm matches. The size entry is marked missing in some rows and otherwise reads once, few, many or a size class.

clone_size: once
j_call: TRBJ2-1
d_call: NA
v_call: TRBV2
cdr3_nt: TGTGCCAGCAGTCATCGGGGCTTCAACAATGAGCAGTTCTTC
cdr3_aa: CASSHRGFNNEQFF

clone_size: NA
j_call: TRBJ2-1
d_call: TRBD2
v_call: TRBV30
cdr3_nt: TGTGCCTGGAGTGTAAGCGGGAGTCCCTACAATGAGCAGTTCTTC
cdr3_aa: CAWSVSGSPYNEQFF

clone_size: NA
j_call: TRBJ1-1
d_call: TRBD1
v_call: TRBV7-8
cdr3_nt: TGTGCCAGCAGCTTACTCAGACAGGGGACTTCCACTGAAGCTTTCTTT
cdr3_aa: CASSLLRQGTSTEAFF

clone_size: NA
j_call: TRBJ2-2
d_call: TRBD1
v_call: TRBV7-9
cdr3_nt: TGTGCCAGCAGCTTAGAAGGGGGCTCGAACACCGGGGAGCTGTTTTTT
cdr3_aa: CASSLEGGSNTGELFF

clone_size: NA
j_call: TRBJ1-3
d_call: NA
v_call: TRBV11-3
cdr3_nt: TGTGCCAGCAGCTTAGGTTTCGACACCATATATTTT
cdr3_aa: CASSLGFDTIYF

clone_size: NA
j_call: TRBJ1-1
d_call: NA
v_call: TRBV18
cdr3_nt: TGTGCCAGCTCACCGGGTTCCCGACTAGGTTTT
cdr3_aa: CASSPGSRLGF

clone_size: NA
j_call: TRBJ1-6
d_call: NA
v_call: TRBV6-1
cdr3_nt: TGTGCCAGCAGGGGGATTAATTCACCCCTCCACTTT
cdr3_aa: CASRGINSPLHF

clone_size: once
j_call: TRBJ1-2
d_call: TRBD1
v_call: TRBV5-5
cdr3_nt: TGTGCCAGCAGCCCCCGGGACAGGGTCTATGGCTACACCTTC
cdr3_aa: CASSPRDRVYGYTF

clone_size: NA
j_call: TRBJ1-4
d_call: NA
v_call: TRBV5-1
cdr3_nt: TGCGCCAGCAGCCCAAGACAGGCCACTAATGAAAAACTGTTTTTT
cdr3_aa: CASSPRQATNEKLFF

clone_size: NA
j_call: TRBJ1-1
d_call: TRBD1
v_call: TRBV27
cdr3_nt: TGTGCCAGCAGTTTCAGACAGGGGGGGATGAACACTGAAGCTTTCTTT
cdr3_aa: CASSFRQGGMNTEAFF

clone_size: NA
j_call: TRBJ2-1
d_call: NA
v_call: TRBV6-1
cdr3_nt: TGTGCCAGCAGTGAAGGGGGAGCCTCCTACAATGAGCAGTTCTTC
cdr3_aa: CASSEGGASYNEQFF

clone_size: NA
j_call: TRBJ2-3
d_call: NA
v_call: TRBV6-1
cdr3_nt: TGTGCCAGCAGTCGACAGGGCACAGATACGCAGTATTTT
cdr3_aa: CASSRQGTDTQYF

clone_size: NA
j_call: TRBJ1-2
d_call: TRBD1
v_call: TRBV4-1
cdr3_nt: TGCGCCAGCAGCCAAGAAGGGGACAGGGGCCCACTACGCTATGGCTACACCTTC
cdr3_aa: CASSQEGDRGPLRYGYTF

clone_size: few
j_call: TRBJ2-7
d_call: TRBD1
v_call: TRBV5-6
cdr3_nt: TGTGCCAGCACCAGAGGGACAGGGGGAACCTACGAGCAGTACTTC
cdr3_aa: CASTRGTGGTYEQYF

clone_size: NA
j_call: TRBJ2-3
d_call: TRBD1
v_call: TRBV19
cdr3_nt: TGTGCCAGTAGTAGGGGACAGGGGTCAGATACGCAGTATTTT
cdr3_aa: CASSRGQGSDTQYF

clone_size: NA
j_call: TRBJ1-1
d_call: NA
v_call: TRBV30
cdr3_nt: TGTGCCTGGAGTATAGGGTACACTGAAGCTTTCTTT
cdr3_aa: CAWSIGYTEAFF

clone_size: few
j_call: TRBJ2-3
d_call: NA
v_call: TRBV7-6
cdr3_nt: TGTGCCAGCAGCTTAGCGAGCACAGATACGCAGTATTTT
cdr3_aa: CASSLASTDTQYF

clone_size: NA
j_call: TRBJ2-6
d_call: NA
v_call: TRBV4-3
cdr3_nt: TGCGCCAGCAGCCAAGGTACTACCTTTAGAGGGGCCAACGTCCTGACTTTC
cdr3_aa: CASSQGTTFRGANVLTF

clone_size: NA
j_call: TRBJ2-7
d_call: NA
v_call: TRBV6-5
cdr3_nt: TGTGCCAGCAGCTCCGGGGCCTACGAGCAGTACTTC
cdr3_aa: CASSSGAYEQYF

clone_size: NA
j_call: TRBJ1-1
d_call: NA
v_call: TRBV9
cdr3_nt: TGTGCCAGCAGCCCGGGGGGAGGAACTGAAGCTTTCTTT
cdr3_aa: CASSPGGGTEAFF

clone_size: NA
j_call: TRBJ1-4
d_call: TRBD1
v_call: TRBV11-2
cdr3_nt: TGTGCCAGCAGCAAATGGACAGGGGATCCCGGTAATGAAAAACTGTTTTTT
cdr3_aa: CASSKWTGDPGNEKLFF

clone_size: NA
j_call: TRBJ1-6
d_call: NA
v_call: TRBV15
cdr3_nt: TGTGCCACCAGCAGAGCCCAGGGGCTGGATTCACCCCTCCACTTT
cdr3_aa: CATSRAQGLDSPLHF

clone_size: NA
j_call: TRBJ2-1
d_call: NA
v_call: TRBV7-3
cdr3_nt: TGTGCCAGCAGCTTACTAAGTACCCTAAGCCCCTCCAATGAGCAGTTCTTC
cdr3_aa: CASSLLSTLSPSNEQFF

clone_size: NA
j_call: TRBJ2-5
d_call: NA
v_call: TRBV7-2
cdr3_nt: TGTGCCAGCAGCTTAGCCTATGAGACCCAGTACTTC
cdr3_aa: CASSLAYETQYF

clone_size: once
j_call: TRBJ2-7
d_call: NA
v_call: TRBV4-1
cdr3_nt: TGCGCCAGCAGCCAAGTCCCAGGAAACTACGAGCAGTACTTC
cdr3_aa: CASSQVPGNYEQYF

clone_size: NA
j_call: TRBJ2-5
d_call: NA
v_call: TRBV6-5
cdr3_nt: TGTGCCAGCAGTTACCTAGAACGGGGGACCCAGTACTTC
cdr3_aa: CASSYLERGTQYF

clone_size: once
j_call: TRBJ2-3
d_call: NA
v_call: TRBV4-1
cdr3_nt: TGCGCCAGCAGCCAAGCGGGACGGAAGAACACAGATACGCAGTATTTT
cdr3_aa: CASSQAGRKNTDTQYF

clone_size: NA
j_call: TRBJ2-5
d_call: TRBD1
v_call: TRBV19
cdr3_nt: TGTGCCAGTAGTATTTATGGGACAGCAAAAGAGACCCAGTACTTC
cdr3_aa: CASSIYGTAKETQYF

clone_size: once
j_call: TRBJ2-7
d_call: NA
v_call: TRBV7-2
cdr3_nt: TGTGCCAGCAGCCCTAGGGACCGGTCATACGAGCAGTACTTC
cdr3_aa: CASSPRDRSYEQYF

clone_size: NA
j_call: TRBJ1-3
d_call: NA
v_call: TRBV9
cdr3_nt: TGTGCCAGCAGCGGTTCTGGAAACACCATATATTTT
cdr3_aa: CASSGSGNTIYF

clone_size: NA
j_call: TRBJ2-4
d_call: NA
v_call: TRBV28
cdr3_nt: TGTGCCAGCGGGCCCCGCGTGAAAAACATTCAGTACTTC
cdr3_aa: CASGPRVKNIQYF

clone_size: NA
j_call: TRBJ2-5
d_call: NA
v_call: TRBV10-3
cdr3_nt: TGTGCCATCAGTGAGGGCAGGGCTGGGGAGACCCAGTACTTC
cdr3_aa: CAISEGRAGETQYF

clone_size: NA
j_call: TRBJ1-2
d_call: NA
v_call: TRBV6-1
cdr3_nt: TGTGCCAGCAGTGAAGGGACTCCCTGGACGGGTGGCTACACCTTC
cdr3_aa: CASSEGTPWTGGYTF

clone_size: NA
j_call: TRBJ1-3
d_call: NA
v_call: TRBV10-3
cdr3_nt: TGTGCCACTGCGGGGGCGAGCTCTGGAAACACCATATATTTT
cdr3_aa: CATAGASSGNTIYF

clone_size: NA
j_call: TRBJ2-3
d_call: TRBD1
v_call: TRBV5-1
cdr3_nt: TGCGCCAGCAGCGGACAGGGAGTAGATACGCAGTATTTT
cdr3_aa: CASSGQGVDTQYF

clone_size: NA
j_call: TRBJ1-5
d_call: NA
v_call: TRBV7-9
cdr3_nt: TGTGCCAGCAGCTCCACGGACACTAATCAGCCCCAGCATTTT
cdr3_aa: CASSSTDTNQPQHF